Below, 30 T cell receptor beta chains from the same sample are listed, as sequenced in a study of blood T cell repertoires in COVID-19. Some clones are missing from TCRdb's copy, which holds only in-frame ones; the method was immunoSEQ multiplex PCR. The sample carries 110,000 or so clones, 70% to 90% recorded once. Sequences were obtained from peripheral blood. Source of these receptors: a woman in her 50s with acute or convalescent COVID-19.

This clone was detected a few times. This chain connects TRBV3-1 (or the pseudogene TRBV3-2) to TRBJ2-1; D may be TRBD2 (5 bases). V was clipped by 3 bases and J by 5 bases, with 8 bases between them. The CDR3 length is 13 residues. Germline CDR1 is LGHDT and CDR2 is YNNKEL (reference sequence). The CDR3 region is CASSQRRNNEQFF. The CDR3 region has the DNA TGTGCCAGCAGCCAGCGGAGGAACAATGAGCAGTTCTTC.

The chain carries TRBV5-6 and TRBJ1-3; unclear D gene. Deletions cut 0 bases from V and 0 bases from J, with 10 bases between. From germline, CDR1 is SGHDT and CDR2 YYEEEE. The CDR3 consists of 16 residues. The CDR3 nucleotides read TGTGCCAGCAGCTTGGCCGGACTCAGCTCTGGAAACACCATATATTTT. It codes for CASSLAGLSSGNTIYF.

This chain connects TRBV27 to TRBJ1-5; no definite D call. The CDR3 loop spans 15 amino acids. Trimming cost V 3 bases and J 2 bases, with 11 bases left between them. CDR1 and CDR2 from the germline V gene are MNHEY and SMNVEV (reference sequence). Here the CDR3 reads CASSLEGKGNQPQHF. CDR3 in DNA: TGTGCCAGCAGTTTGGAGGGAAAGGGCAATCAGCCCCAGCATTTT.

The rearrangement uses TRBV30 and TRBJ2-1, with TRBD2 matching 14 bases. Germline V gives CDR1 GTSNPN, CDR2 SVGIG (reference sequence). CDR3 length equals 13 residues. Trimming took 7 bases from V and 10 from J; bases not matched to a gene: 6. CDR3 sequence reads: CALGTSGRGEQFF. The CDR3 DNA sequence: TGTGCCTTAGGGACTAGCGGGAGAGGAGAGCAGTTCTTC.

This clone showed up just once. The rearrangement links TRBV10-3 to TRBJ1-4; D is unclear. The CDR3 totals 15 residues. Germline lookup yields CDR1 ENHRY and CDR2 SYGVKD. Trimming removed 0 bases at V and 7 bases at J, with 12 bases between. The CDR3 DNA sequence: TGTGCCATCAGTGAGTCGGCAGGAGGGTTTGAAAAACTGTTTTTT. Amino acid sequence: CAISESAGGFEKLFF.

V and J are TRBV28 and TRBJ2-7, with 7 bases identical to TRBD2. CDR3 length: 14 residues. Germline V gene lookup returns CDR1 MDHEN and CDR2 SYDVKM. Losses at the gene ends were 1 base for V and 6 bases for J; bases not matched to a gene: 6. The CDR3 nucleotides are TGTGCCAGCAGTTTATCGGGGGGACTCCTCGAGCAGTACTTC. It yields the protein CASSLSGGLLEQYF.

The rearrangement uses TRBV5-5 and TRBJ2-3; 8 bases map to TRBD1. CDR1 and CDR2 (germline): SGHKS, YYEKEE (reference sequence). Trimming at V came to 3 bases and at J to 1 base, leaving 7 bases not matched to a gene. This CDR3 comprises 16 residues. DNA for the CDR3: TGTGCCAGCAGCTCATTCGGACAGGGCGGCACAGATACGCAGTATTTT. It codes for CASSSFGQGGTDTQYF.

The CDR3 DNA sequence: TGTGCCAGCAGGCGATCCGGGACAGGGGGTCGGGAGACCCAGTACTTC. Its translation: CASRRSGTGGRETQYF. This chain joins TRBV2 and TRBJ2-5; TRBD1 agrees at 11 bases. The CDR3 runs to 16 residues. Germline loops: CDR1 SNHLY, CDR2 FYNNEI. V lost 6 bases, J lost 5 bases, and 11 bases stayed unmatched.

The genes are TRBV5-5 and TRBJ2-7; perhaps TRBD2 as D (6 bases). The germline V gene has CDR1 SGHKS and CDR2 YYEKEE (reference sequence). Deletions cut 7 bases from V and 3 bases from J, with 23 bases between. The CDR3 spans 16 residues. In DNA form, the CDR3 reads TGTGCCAGCCGATTAACCGGGACTCAGGTCGGCTACGAGCAGTACTTC. Translation: CASRLTGTQVGYEQYF.

The chain joins TRBV7-2 to TRBJ1-2; unclear D gene. CDR3 size: 13 residues. V was trimmed by 6 bases and J by 6 bases, leaving 14 bases between them. Germline values: CDR1 SGHTA, CDR2 FQGNSA. CDR3 loop: CASRSGPKDGYTF. CDR3 in DNA: TGTGCCAGCAGATCAGGTCCTAAGGATGGCTACACCTTC.

J is TRBJ2-7 and V is TRBV5-6; maybe TRBD2 (6 bases). CDR3 length: 13 residues. Germline CDR1 is SGHDT and CDR2 is YYEEEE. Deletions cut 4 bases from V and 2 bases from J, with 10 bases between. The CDR3 loop is CASSVGLPYEQYF. CDR3 bases: TGTGCCAGCAGCGTCGGACTACCCTACGAGCAGTACTTC.

The V and J genes are TRBV5-1 and TRBJ2-5; the match to TRBD2 covers 11 bases. The CDR3 runs to 16 residues. The ends lost 0 bases at V and 4 bases at J; junction bases unmatched: 5. The V gene's germline CDR1 is SGHRS and CDR2 YFSETQ. In DNA form, the CDR3 reads TGCGCCAGCAGCTTGGCCCTAGCGGGGGGAGGAGAGACCCAGTACTTC. The encoded protein is CASSLALAGGGETQYF.

The CDR3, as DNA: TGTGCCAGCAGCGTAGACAGGGAGGGAACCTATGGCTACACCTTC. Its protein is CASSVDREGTYGYTF. V gene TRBV9 combines with J gene TRBJ1-2; D perhaps matches TRBD1 (6 bases). This CDR3 is 15 amino acids long. Germline V gene sequence: CDR1 SGDLS, CDR2 YYNGEE. Trimming removed 0 bases at V and 4 bases at J, with 13 bases between.

The chain has TRBV19 and TRBJ2-2, with D possibly being TRBD1 (6 bases). The CDR3 extends over 15 amino acids. The germline gives CDR1 LNHDA, CDR2 SQIVND (reference sequence). The germline V and J ends were trimmed by 1 base and 5 bases, with 11 bases remaining between them. Written as DNA, the CDR3 is TGTGCCAGTAGTATAGGGGCAACAGGGACCGGGGAGCTGTTTTTT. This gives the protein CASSIGATGTGELFF. The full variable domain, rest sourced from reference TRBV19 and TRBJ2-2, is DGGITQSPKYLFRKEGQNVTLSCEQNLNHDAMYWYRQDPGQGLRLIYYSQIVNDFQKGDIAEGYSVSREKKESFPLTVTSAQKNPTAFYLCASSIGATGTGELFFGEGSRLTVL.

The rearrangement joins TRBV9 to TRBJ2-2; the D is unclear. The V and J ends lost 0 bases and 5 bases respectively, with 2 bases between them. CDR3 length equals 12 residues. The germline gives CDR1 SGDLS, CDR2 YYNGEE. The CDR3 DNA reads TGTGCCAGCAGCGTAGCTACCGGGGAGCTGTTTTTT. It specifies CASSVATGELFF.

The rearrangement uses TRBV5-1 and TRBJ2-2, with a tentative D call TRBD2 (6 bases). V lost 3 bases and J lost 2, with 14 bases in between. Germline V gene data show CDR1 as SGHRS and CDR2 as YFSETQ. This CDR3 contains 16 residues. DNA for the CDR3: TGCGCCAGCAGCTACGTTAGCGGAGGTAACACCGGGGAGCTGTTTTTT. As protein: CASSYVSGGNTGELFF.

The chain couples TRBV11-2 to TRBJ2-3, with no clear D. Germline loops: CDR1 SGHAT, CDR2 FQNNGV. V lost 5 bases and J lost 6, with 12 bases in between. This CDR3 comprises 13 residues. The CDR3 protein is CASSRNPRDTQYF. The CDR3 bases are TGTGCCAGCAGCCGCAACCCGAGGGATACGCAGTATTTT.

V and J are TRBV5-6 and TRBJ1-2; 9 positions agree with TRBD1. This CDR3 contains 15 residues. CDR1 SGHDT and CDR2 YYEEEE come from the germline V gene. Germline trimming cut 4 bases from V and 3 bases from J; bases unmatched to any gene: 7. This chain's CDR3 is CASSIRTGADYGYTF. As DNA, the CDR3 is TGTGCCAGCAGCATTCGGACAGGGGCTGACTATGGCTACACCTTC.

V usage is TRBV6-4 and J usage is TRBJ1-1; TRBD1 matches 7 bases. The length of the CDR3 is 13 residues. The germline V gene encodes CDR1 MRHNA and CDR2 SNTAGT. Trimming took 4 bases from V and 5 from J; bases not matched to a gene: 4. CDR3 bases: TGTGCCAGCAGTGCCCAGGGGGAGACTGAAGCTTTCTTT. Translation: CASSAQGETEAFF.

The chain couples TRBV18 to TRBJ2-2, with D unresolved. Germline V gene lookup returns CDR1 KGHSH and CDR2 LQKENI. The CDR3 has 13 amino acids. V was shortened by 6 bases and J by 4 bases, with 9 bases between the two germline ends. This CDR3 reads CASSPTATGELFF. The DNA of the CDR3 is TGTGCCAGCTCCCCGACTGCCACCGGGGAGCTGTTTTTT.

This sequence joins TRBV30 and TRBJ1-6, with D possibly TRBD1 on 6 matching bases. CDR3 length: 12 amino acids. V dropped 3 bases and J dropped 14 bases, with 14 bases sitting between them. Germline CDR1 GTSNPN, CDR2 SVGIG (reference sequence). The CDR3 reads CAWSPGEGALHF. Here the CDR3 DNA reads TGTGCCTGGAGCCCAGGGGAAGGGGCCCTCCACTTT. Variable domain in full (rest from reference TRBV30 and TRBJ1-6): SQTIHQWPATLVQPVGSPLSLECTVEGTSNPNLYWYRQAAGRGLQLLFYSVGIGQISSEVPQNLSASRPQDRQFILSSKKLLLSDSGFYLCAWSPGEGALHFGNGTRLTVT.

This sequence joins TRBV29-1 and TRBJ1-2; weak D call: TRBD1 (6 bases). This CDR3 region has 16 residues. V was trimmed by 1 base and J by 4 bases, leaving 19 bases between them. Germline V gene sequence: CDR1 SQVTM, CDR2 ANQGSEA. The CDR3 region is CSVEGPTSQGSYGYTF. CDR3 bases: TGCAGCGTTGAAGGCCCAACCTCACAGGGATCCTATGGCTACACCTTC.

CDR3 nucleotide sequence: TGTGCCAGCAGTGATCGGGCAGGGGAGGGCTATGGCTACACCTTC. Protein: CASSDRAGEGYGYTF. J is TRBJ1-2 and V is TRBV6-1, with D tentatively TRBD1 (6 bases). CDR1 and CDR2 from the germline V gene are MNHNS and SASEGT. CDR3 size: 15 residues. Trimming shortened V by 3 bases and J by 4 bases, and 15 bases separated the two germline ends.

The V call is TRBV9, the J call TRBJ1-6, with TRBD1 matching over 7 bases. Germline V CDR1 and CDR2: SGDLS, YYNGEE. The junction had 12 bases not matched to a gene; V was cut back by 8 bases and J by 10 bases. CDR3 length equals 14 residues. The CDR3 coding sequence is TGTGCCAGTAAGGGAGAGGGGGCGCGATCACCCCTCCACTTT. Its protein is CASKGEGARSPLHF.

This clone was seen once. The V call is TRBV19, the J call TRBJ2-2, with D unclear. Germline lookup yields CDR1 LNHDA and CDR2 SQIVND (reference sequence). There are 15 residues in the CDR3. The ends were cut back, 3 bases at V and 3 bases at J, with 11 bases in the middle. The CDR3 spells CASSIGGPYTGELFF. The DNA for the CDR3 is TGTGCCAGTAGTATTGGTGGCCCATACACCGGGGAGCTGTTTTTT.

The genes are TRBV11-2 and TRBJ2-7, with a tentative D call TRBD2 (5 bases). Between the trimmed V and J ends, which lost 8 bases and 3 bases, there was a span of 14 bases. Germline CDR1 is SGHAT and CDR2 is FQNNGV. The CDR3 length is 13 residues. CDR3 residues: CASCQVEGYEQYF. In nucleotides, the CDR3 is TGTGCCAGCTGTCAAGTTGAGGGCTACGAGCAGTACTTC.

The CDR3: CASSSKARQGNGELFF. CDR3 bases: TGTGCCAGCAGCTCAAAGGCCCGACAGGGAAACGGGGAGCTGTTTTTT. V and J are TRBV7-2 and TRBJ2-2; TRBD1 matches 7 bases. The germline CDR1 and CDR2 sequences are SGHTA and FQGNSA. The junction had 12 bases not matched to a gene; V was cut back by 4 bases and J by 7 bases. The CDR3 is 16 residues long.

The chain joins TRBV2 to TRBJ1-1; tentative D call: TRBD1 (5 bases). The CDR3 length is 13 residues. V lost 7 bases, J lost 0 bases, and 9 bases lay in between. Germline values: CDR1 SNHLY, CDR2 FYNNEI. The CDR3 DNA reads as TGTGCCAGCAAAGTCAGGGTGAACACTGAAGCTTTCTTT. Translation gives CASKVRVNTEAFF.

This clone occurred a few times. The chain is built from TRBV12-5 and TRBJ1-2; 9 positions agree with TRBD1. This CDR3 region has 21 residues. Germline V CDR1 and CDR2: LGHNT, FRNRAP. V lost 0 bases to trimming and J lost 6 bases; unmatched junction nucleotides: 23. The CDR3 region has the DNA TGTGCTAGTGGTTTGGTACGGGGGTCGGGTTTTCGGACAGGGGAAGGAAATGGCTACACCTTC. This translates into CASGLVRGSGFRTGEGNGYTF. The variable domain in full, completed from reference TRBV12-5 and TRBJ1-2, reads DARVTQTPRHKVTEMGQEVTMRCQPILGHNTVFWYRQTMMQGLELLAYFRNRAPLDDSGMPKDRFSAEMPDATLATLKIQPSEPRDSAVYFCASGLVRGSGFRTGEGNGYTFGSGTRLTVV.

The chain is built from TRBV2 and TRBJ2-7; D is unclear. CDR1 and CDR2 (germline): SNHLY, FYNNEI. V was pared by 7 bases and J by 3 bases, with 10 bases between. This CDR3 is built from 12 residues. The CDR3 sequence is CASIGRRYEQYF. The CDR3 bases are TGTGCCAGCATAGGCAGGCGCTACGAGCAGTACTTC.